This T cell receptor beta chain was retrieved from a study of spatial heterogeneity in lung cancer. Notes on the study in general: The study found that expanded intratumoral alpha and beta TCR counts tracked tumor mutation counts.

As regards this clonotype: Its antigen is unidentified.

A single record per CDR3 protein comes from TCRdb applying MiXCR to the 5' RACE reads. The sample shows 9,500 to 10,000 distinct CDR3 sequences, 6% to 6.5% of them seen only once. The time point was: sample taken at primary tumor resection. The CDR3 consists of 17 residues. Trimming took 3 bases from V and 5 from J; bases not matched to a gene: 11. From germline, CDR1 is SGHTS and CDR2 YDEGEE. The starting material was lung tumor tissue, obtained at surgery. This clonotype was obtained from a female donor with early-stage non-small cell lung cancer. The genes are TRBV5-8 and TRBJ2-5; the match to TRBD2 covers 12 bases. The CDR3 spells CASSSGLAGTVGETQYF. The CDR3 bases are TGTGCCAGCAGCTCCGGACTAGCGGGGACCGTAGGGGAGACCCAGTACTTC.